One sample yielded the 30 T cell receptor beta chains listed below, sequenced in a study of tumor and adjacent non-tumor tissue in lung cancer (dated by TCRdb to about 2018). Library method: multiplex PCR. The instrument was an Illumina HiSeq 2500. TCRbeta libraries were constructed through three rounds of nested PCR with primers (Table S4) according to protocols modified from ARM-PCR. Clones were called with MiXCR by TCRdb after fastp trimmed the public reads at Q25, and only in-frame beta chains were retained. A single entry per CDR3 protein holds the most common genes and DNA from its merged rows. A total of 120,000 or so distinct CDR3 sequences appear in this sample, 66% of them only once. The top ten clonotypes cover around 13% of the sample. RNA was isolated from bulk, unsorted tissue, and RNA quality was assessed with a NanoDrop ND-1000 and an Agilent 2100. Sequenced sample: lung tumor tissue. These receptors all stem from a man aged 25-45 years with non-small cell lung cancer.

There are many counts of this clonotype. This sequence joins TRBV11-2 and TRBJ2-1; D unresolved. V lost 1 base and J 7 bases, leaving 8 bases between the germline ends. This CDR3 region has 13 residues. Germline lookup yields CDR1 SGHAT and CDR2 FQNNGV. In DNA, the CDR3 is TGTGCCAGCAGCTTAGCTTGGAGTAATGAGCAGTTCTTC. Amino acids: CASSLAWSNEQFF. The whole variable domain, remainder taken from reference TRBV11-2 and TRBJ2-1, is EAGVAQSPRYKIIEKRQSVAFWCNPISGHATLYWYQQILGQGPKLLIQFQNNGVVDDSQLPKDRFSAERLKGVDSTLKIQPAKLEDSAVYLCASSLAWSNEQFFGPGTRLTVL.

With regard to this clonotype: A much larger clone is a single base away; this may be a read error. The J gene is TRBJ2-5, the V gene TRBV6-2 or TRBV6-3; D possibly matches TRBD1 or TRBD2 (5 bases each). CDR1 and CDR2 from the germline V gene are MNHEY and SVGEGT. The CDR3 length is 16 residues. Trimming stripped 6 bases from V and 1 base from J, with 18 bases between. The CDR3 nucleotides are TGTGCCAGCAGACCCCATACGGGGACCACCCAAGAGACCCAGTACTTC. It codes for CASRPHTGTTQETQYF.

The V gene is TRBV10-3, the J gene TRBJ1-5; possibly TRBD1 for D (6 bases). Germline V gene sequence: CDR1 ENHRY, CDR2 SYGVKD. This CDR3 region has 14 residues. Trimming left V 4 bases short and J 1 base short, with 8 bases between. CDR3 protein: CAISGGGSNQPQHF. CDR3 in DNA: TGTGCCATCAGTGGCGGGGGCAGCAATCAGCCCCAGCATTTT.

This clonotype was found many times. The genes are TRBV10-3 and TRBJ1-1; D unresolved. CDR3 length: 15 residues. Trimming took 10 bases from V and 0 from J, leaving 18 bases between them. In germline, CDR1 is ENHRY, CDR2 SYGVKD. The CDR3 region is CATVGPHPLNTEAFF. Written as DNA, the CDR3 is TGTGCCACCGTCGGGCCACATCCACTGAACACTGAAGCTTTCTTT.

This chain uses TRBV30 with TRBJ1-6; a possible D gene is TRBD1 (6 bases). Trimming stripped 5 bases from V and 10 bases from J, with 15 bases between. The germline CDR1 and CDR2 sequences are GTSNPN and SVGIG (reference sequence). The CDR3 is 13 amino acids. CDR3 residues: CAWATGSFSPLHF. The CDR3 region has the DNA TGTGCCTGGGCTACAGGGTCTTTCTCACCCCTCCACTTT.

About this clonotype: Just one base apart from a much larger clone, this may be a read error. The chain joins TRBV6-6 to TRBJ2-7; D not certain. The CDR3 has 14 amino acids. Germline V CDR1 and CDR2: MNHNY, SVGAGI (reference sequence). V lost 7 bases and J lost 6, with 19 bases in between. DNA of the CDR3: TGTGCCAGCACCCCCCGAGAGAACTACTGCGAGCAGTACTTC. Translation gives CASTPRENYCEQYF.

As to this clonotype: One end of the junction is discordant with germline, which a read error may explain. This chain links TRBV29-1 with TRBJ2-5; possible D gene TRBD1, 5 bases. This CDR3 is 12 amino acids long. Germline V gives CDR1 SQVTM, CDR2 ANQGSEA. Here the CDR3 DNA reads TGCAGCGTTGGAAGGGGTCAGGAGACCCAGCACTTC. As protein: CSVGRGQETQHF. Full variable domain (remainder filled in from reference TRBV29-1 and TRBJ2-5): SAVISQKPSRDICQRGTSLTIQCQVDSQVTMMFWYRQQPGQSLTLIATANQGSEATYESGFVIDKFPISRPNLTFSTLTVSNMSPEDSSIYLCSVGRGQETQHFGPGTRLLVL.

This clonotype was detected a few times. One base away lies a much larger clone, so this may be a sequencing read error. This rearrangement joins TRBV20-1 to TRBJ2-1, with D possibly matching TRBD2 (6 bases). Germline V gene lookup returns CDR1 DFQATT and CDR2 SNEGSKA (reference sequence). CDR3 length: 16 amino acids. V lost 1 base, J lost 8 bases, and 21 bases lay in between. CDR3 DNA sequence: TGCAGTGCTAGAGTCCCTAGCGAGAGGGCCGGATATGAGCAGTTCTTC. Translation gives CSARVPSERAGYEQFF.

This clonotype was seen once. At one end, the junction sequence differs from germline, possibly due to a read error. The rearrangement joins TRBV4-1 to TRBJ1-1, with D possibly being TRBD1 (5 bases). Germline V gives CDR1 MGHRA, CDR2 YSYEKL. This CDR3 region has 15 residues. The CDR3 sequence is CTSSQEGRADTEVFF. CDR3 DNA: TGTACCAGCAGCCAAGAGGGCAGGGCAGACACCGAAGTTTTCTTT.

About this clonotype: Compared with germline, one end of the junction differs, possibly owing to a read error. The rearrangement links TRBV4-1 to TRBJ2-2; the match to TRBD2 covers 9 bases. The CDR3 is made up of 18 amino acids. Germline V gene sequence: CDR1 MGHRA, CDR2 YSYEKL. CDR3 in amino acids: CTSSQGILAGCGTGELFF. For the CDR3, the DNA is TGCACCAGCAGCCAAGGGATCCTAGCGGGATGTGGCACCGGGGAGCTGTTTTTT.

Turning to this clonotype: A much larger clonotype is one base distant, so this may be a read error. V usage is TRBV6-2 or TRBV6-3 and J usage is TRBJ2-7, with D possibly matching TRBD2 (6 bases). Germline CDR1 reads MNHEY; CDR2 reads SVGEGT. The CDR3 length is 12 residues. V lost 5 bases and J lost 6, with 11 bases in between. CDR3 in amino acids: CASSELAREQYF. In DNA, the CDR3 is TGTGCCAGCAGTGAACTAGCACGCGAGCAGTACTTC.

About this clonotype: A read error may account for a junction end that differs from germline. V and J are TRBV20-1 and TRBJ2-1, with 10 bases fitting TRBD2. CDR3 size: 17 residues. Germline V CDR1 and CDR2: DFQATT, SNEGSKA (reference sequence). CDR3 DNA: TGCAATGCTAGAGCCCTGTTAGCGGGGGGATCCTATAATGAGCAGTTCTTC. It yields the protein CNARALLAGGSYNEQFF.

This clonotype was recorded once. A much larger clone lies a single base off, so this may be a read error. The chain recombines TRBV4-1 with TRBJ2-7; no firm D call. The germline CDR1 and CDR2 sequences are MGHRA and YSYEKL. This CDR3 contains 15 residues. Here the CDR3 reads CASSQEIVSLYEHYF. The DNA of the CDR3 is TGCGCCAGCAGCCAAGAGATAGTCTCCCTCTACGAGCATTACTTC.

About this clonotype: A read error is possible here, since a much larger clone lies one base away. This rearrangement joins TRBV4-1 to TRBJ2-1; D tentatively fits TRBD1 or TRBD2 (5 bases each). From germline, CDR1 is MGHRA and CDR2 YSYEKL. The CDR3 consists of 15 residues. In nucleotides, the CDR3 is TGCGCCAGCAGGCAAGACAGCGGAGACGGTAATGAGCAGTTCTTC. It translates to CASRQDSGDGNEQFF.

The gene calls are TRBV12-3 or TRBV12-4 and TRBJ2-5; 8 nucleotides agree with TRBD1. The CDR3 sequence is 13 residues long. V trimming: 6 bases; J trimming: 11 bases; junction bases outside the gene matches: 11. The CDR3 loop reads CASRLQGEESQYF. The CDR3 DNA reads as TGTGCCAGCAGGCTACAGGGGGAAGAGTCTCAGTACTTC.

Concerning this clonotype itself: Its ends do not fully match the called genes, so a read error is possible. The rearrangement joins TRBV6-5 to TRBJ1-2; 9 positions agree with TRBD1. The germline CDR1 and CDR2 sequences are MNHEY and SVGAGI. The CDR3 consists of 14 residues. CDR3 sequence (DNA): TGCGCCAGCAGTAACACAGGGGGCAGCTATTGCTACACATTC. This gives the protein CASSNTGGSYCYTF.

As for this clonotype: A much larger clone differs from this one at a single base, so this may be a read error. The rearrangement links TRBV30 to TRBJ2-2; no clear D. Germline loops: CDR1 GTSNPN, CDR2 SVGIG (reference sequence). This CDR3 contains 12 residues. The CDR3 bases are TGTGTCTGCGTCCGGGTGTCCGGGGAGCTGTTTTTT. This encodes CVCVRVSGELFF.

A remark on this clonotype: Relative to the germline gene, one junction end is altered; a read error may explain this. The chain couples TRBV6-2 or TRBV6-3 to TRBJ2-6, with 7 bases identical to TRBD1. Germline V gives CDR1 MNHEY, CDR2 SVGEGT. The CDR3 sequence is 15 residues long. CDR3 residues: CAGCSRGPGANILTF. CDR3 coding DNA: TGTGCCGGCTGTTCTAGGGGGCCCGGGGCCAACATCCTGACTTTC.

A note on this clonotype: The conserved final phenylalanine or tryptophan is absent from the CDR3, which likely points to a read error. The chain carries TRBV6-5 and TRBJ1-1; possibly TRBD1 for D (6 bases). Germline V CDR1 and CDR2: MNHEY, SVGAGI. This CDR3 is 16 amino acids long. CDR3: CARSYSGGRGNTEAFH. As DNA, the CDR3 is TGTGCCAGAAGTTACTCGGGAGGCAGGGGGAACACTGAAGCTTTCCAT.

As to this clonotype: A read error may account for a junction end that differs from germline. CDR3 amino acids: CASILVQLNEQYF. CDR3 bases: TGTGCGAGCATCTTAGTGCAGCTGAACGAGCAGTACTTC. The chain couples TRBV11-2 to TRBJ2-7; D is uncertain. The CDR3 is 13 amino acids. CDR1 is SGHAT, CDR2 FQNNGV, per germline.

To note about this clonotype: In this CDR3 the conserved last residue, phenylalanine or tryptophan, is missing, so a read error is likely. CDR3 sequence (DNA): TGCAGTGCTAGAGACACCGTAGAGCGGGTACACAATGAGCAGTTCTAC. Translation gives CSARDTVERVHNEQFY. V and J are TRBV20-1 and TRBJ2-1; weak D call: TRBD2 (6 bases). Trimming left V 0 bases short and J 5 bases short, with 17 bases between. The germline gives CDR1 DFQATT, CDR2 SNEGSKA (reference sequence). The CDR3 spans 16 residues.

For this clonotype: A clone one base away is much larger, so this may be a read error. The chain links TRBV12-3 or TRBV12-4 to TRBJ1-1, with D possibly matching TRBD1 (5 bases). The CDR3 spans 16 residues. In DNA, the CDR3 is TGTGCCAGCAGACTGTGGGACCCCCGAGGGTTTATTGAAACTTTCTTT. It specifies CASRLWDPRGFIETFF.

On this clonotype: This likely comes from a read error, as the CDR3 has no conserved phenylalanine or tryptophan at its end. Because the CDR3's place on the DNA is in doubt, the DNA is left out and the CDR3 is given as listed by TCRdb. V usage is TRBV20-1 and J usage is TRBJ2-5; the D segment call TRBD1 is taken from the table without a DNA check. A total of 16 residues make up the CDR3, ends included. Germline V lookup: CDR1 DFQATT, CDR2 SNEGSKA (reference sequence). CDR3 in amino acids: CSTIGSGTGLRETQYS.

A note on this clonotype: One end of the junction fails to match germline, which may point to a read error. This sequence joins TRBV20-1 and TRBJ2-1; 7 bases agree with TRBD2. The CDR3 has 15 amino acids. Looked up from germline, CDR1 is DFQATT and CDR2 is SNEGSKA (reference sequence). CDR3 protein: CSARGLAEFGNEQFF. The CDR3 region has the DNA TGCAGTGCTAGAGGGCTAGCGGAGTTCGGCAATGAACAGTTCTTC.

The rearrangement links TRBV5-6 to TRBJ2-7; weak D call: TRBD2 (5 bases). The CDR3 has 14 amino acids. Germline V gene data show CDR1 as SGHDT and CDR2 as YYEEEE. The germline V and J ends were trimmed by 4 bases and 2 bases, with 13 bases remaining between them. Here the CDR3 reads CASSPAASPYEQYF. The CDR3, as DNA: TGTGCCAGCAGCCCAGCGGCCAGCCCCTACGAGCAGTACTTC.

The chain is built from TRBV29-1 and TRBJ2-1, with D perhaps matching TRBD1 (6 bases). CDR3 length equals 13 residues. V gave up 1 base and J gave up 15 bases, with 19 bases separating them. Per germline, CDR1 SQVTM and CDR2 ANQGSEA. CDR3 nucleotide sequence: TGCAGCGTTGAAGGGACAGTCGACAGTGAACGGTTCTTC. Translating it yields CSVEGTVDSERFF.

The rearrangement joins TRBV20-1 to TRBJ2-1; D is possibly TRBD1 (5 bases). CDR3 size: 14 residues. The V gene lost 0 bases and the J gene lost 7 bases, with 13 bases spanning the gap. CDR1 and CDR2 (germline): DFQATT, SNEGSKA (reference sequence). The CDR3 here is CSARDARGNNEQFF. In nucleotides, the CDR3 is TGCAGTGCTAGAGATGCTAGGGGAAATAATGAGCAGTTCTTC.

Concerning this clonotype itself: One junction end disagrees with the germline gene, perhaps due to a read error. The V call is TRBV4-1, the J call TRBJ1-5; possibly TRBD1 for D (6 bases). Germline assignment: CDR1 MGHRA and CDR2 YSYEKL. CDR3 length: 14 residues. In DNA form, the CDR3 reads TGCACCAGCAACCAAGAACAGGGTAATCAGCCCCAGCATTTT. It yields the protein CTSNQEQGNQPQHF.

This clonotype was detected ten times or more. The rearrangement uses TRBV6-2 or TRBV6-3 and TRBJ2-3, with D possibly being TRBD2 (6 bases). The CDR3 spans 15 residues. Trimming took 2 bases from V and 4 from J, leaving 13 bases between them. CDR1 and CDR2 (germline): MNHEY, SVGEGT. CDR3 nucleotides: TGTGCCAGCAGTTACGGAGGGGTCAAGGCAGATACGCAGTATTTT. This sequence encodes CASSYGGVKADTQYF.

About this clonotype: One end of the junction fails to match germline, which may point to a read error. This chain links TRBV5-1 with TRBJ2-5; 7 nucleotides align to TRBD2. The CDR3 loop spans 16 amino acids. CDR1 is SGHRS, CDR2 YFSETQ, per germline. The DNA for the CDR3 is TGCGCCAACAGCTTCTACGGTAGCGGGCCCCAAGAGACCCAGTACTTC. This sequence encodes CANSFYGSGPQETQYF.